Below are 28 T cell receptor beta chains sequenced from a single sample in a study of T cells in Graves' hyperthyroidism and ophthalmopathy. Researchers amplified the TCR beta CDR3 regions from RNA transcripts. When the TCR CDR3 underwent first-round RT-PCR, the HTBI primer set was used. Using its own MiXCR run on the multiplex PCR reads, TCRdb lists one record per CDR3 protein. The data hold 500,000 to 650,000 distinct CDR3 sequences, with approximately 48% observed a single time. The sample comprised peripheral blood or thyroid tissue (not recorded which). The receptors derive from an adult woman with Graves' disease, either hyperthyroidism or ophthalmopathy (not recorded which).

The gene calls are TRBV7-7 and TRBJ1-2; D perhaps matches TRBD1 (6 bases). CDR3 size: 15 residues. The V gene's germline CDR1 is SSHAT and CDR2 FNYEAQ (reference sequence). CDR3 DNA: TGTGCTGGCAGCCCCCGGACAGTAGCTAACTATGGCTACACCTTC. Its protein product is CAGSPRTVANYGYTF.

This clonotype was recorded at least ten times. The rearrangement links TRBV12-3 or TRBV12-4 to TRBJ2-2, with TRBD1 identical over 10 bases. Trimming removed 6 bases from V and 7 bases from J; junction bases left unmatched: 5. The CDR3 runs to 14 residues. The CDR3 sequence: CASSPGTGVGELFF. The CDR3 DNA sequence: TGTGCCAGCAGCCCCGGGACAGGGGTCGGGGAGCTGTTTTTT.

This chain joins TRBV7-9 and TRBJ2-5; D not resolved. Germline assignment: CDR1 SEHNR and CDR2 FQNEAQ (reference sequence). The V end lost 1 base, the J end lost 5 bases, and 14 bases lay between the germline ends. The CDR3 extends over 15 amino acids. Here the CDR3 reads CASSLGQNKDETQYF. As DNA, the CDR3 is TGTGCCAGCAGCTTAGGGCAGAACAAGGATGAGACCCAGTACTTC.

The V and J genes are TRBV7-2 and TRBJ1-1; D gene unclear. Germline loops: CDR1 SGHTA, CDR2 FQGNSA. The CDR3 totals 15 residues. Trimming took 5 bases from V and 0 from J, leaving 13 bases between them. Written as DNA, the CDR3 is TGTGCCAGCAGCGGGAGTGGACTCATGAACACTGAAGCTTTCTTT. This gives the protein CASSGSGLMNTEAFF.

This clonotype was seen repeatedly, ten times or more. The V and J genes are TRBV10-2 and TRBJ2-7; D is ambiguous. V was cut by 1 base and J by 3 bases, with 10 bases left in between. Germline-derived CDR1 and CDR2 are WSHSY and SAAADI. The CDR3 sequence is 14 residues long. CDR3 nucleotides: TGCGCCAGCAGTGAGTATCGAGTACTCTACGAGCAGTACTTC. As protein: CASSEYRVLYEQYF.

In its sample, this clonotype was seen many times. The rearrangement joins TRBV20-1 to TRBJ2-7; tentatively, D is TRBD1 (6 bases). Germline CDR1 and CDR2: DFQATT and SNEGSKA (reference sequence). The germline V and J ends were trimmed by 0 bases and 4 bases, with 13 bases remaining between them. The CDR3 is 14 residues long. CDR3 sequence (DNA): TGCAGTGCTAGAGATCGAACAGGGTCGTACGAGCAGTACTTC. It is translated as CSARDRTGSYEQYF.

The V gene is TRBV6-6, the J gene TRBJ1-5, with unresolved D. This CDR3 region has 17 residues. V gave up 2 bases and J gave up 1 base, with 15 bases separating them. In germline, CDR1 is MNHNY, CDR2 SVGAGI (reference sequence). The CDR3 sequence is CASSYPTWTGSNQPQHF. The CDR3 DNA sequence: TGTGCCAGCAGTTACCCCACCTGGACGGGAAGCAATCAGCCCCAGCATTTT.

CDR3 protein: CATSRALAGGQETQYF. The CDR3 nucleotides are TGTGCCACCAGCAGAGCGCTAGCGGGGGGCCAAGAGACCCAGTACTTC. The gene calls are TRBV15 and TRBJ2-5; TRBD2 agrees at 11 bases. The V gene end was trimmed by 1 base and the J gene end by 1 base; junction bases not matched to a gene: 2. The CDR3 has 16 residues. Germline values: CDR1 LNHNV, CDR2 YYDKDF (reference sequence).

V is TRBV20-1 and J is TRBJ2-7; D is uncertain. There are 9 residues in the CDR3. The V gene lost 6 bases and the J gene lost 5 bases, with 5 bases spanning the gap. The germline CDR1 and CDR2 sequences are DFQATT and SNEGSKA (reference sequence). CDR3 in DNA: TGCAGTGCCTGTGACGAGCAGTACTTC. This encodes CSACDEQYF.

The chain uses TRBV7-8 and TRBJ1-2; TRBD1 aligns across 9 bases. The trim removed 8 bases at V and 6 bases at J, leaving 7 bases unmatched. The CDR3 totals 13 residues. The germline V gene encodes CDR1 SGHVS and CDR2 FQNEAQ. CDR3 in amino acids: CASRAQGANGYTF. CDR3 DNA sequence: TGTGCCAGCCGAGCACAGGGGGCAAATGGCTACACCTTC.

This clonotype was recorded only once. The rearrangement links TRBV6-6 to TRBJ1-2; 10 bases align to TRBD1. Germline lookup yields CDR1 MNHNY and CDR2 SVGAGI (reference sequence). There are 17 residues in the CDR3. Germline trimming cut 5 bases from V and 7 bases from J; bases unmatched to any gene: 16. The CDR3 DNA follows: TGTGCCAGCAGTCCCTATAGGACAGGGGGAGCCTTCGCTGGCTACACCTTC. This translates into CASSPYRTGGAFAGYTF.

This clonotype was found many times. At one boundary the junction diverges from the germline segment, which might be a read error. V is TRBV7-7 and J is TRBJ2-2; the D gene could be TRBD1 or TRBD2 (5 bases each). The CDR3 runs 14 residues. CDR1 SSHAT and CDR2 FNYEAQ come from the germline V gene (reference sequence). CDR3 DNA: TGTGCTAGCAGCTTATCGGGGCCTGCCGGGGAGCTGTTTTTT. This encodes CASSLSGPAGELFF.

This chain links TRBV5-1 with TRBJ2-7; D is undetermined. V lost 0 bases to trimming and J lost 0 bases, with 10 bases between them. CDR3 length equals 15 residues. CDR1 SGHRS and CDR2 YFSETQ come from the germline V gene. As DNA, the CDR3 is TGCGCCAGCAGCTTGGCTGGGCAGCACTCCTACGAGCAGTACTTC. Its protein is CASSLAGQHSYEQYF.

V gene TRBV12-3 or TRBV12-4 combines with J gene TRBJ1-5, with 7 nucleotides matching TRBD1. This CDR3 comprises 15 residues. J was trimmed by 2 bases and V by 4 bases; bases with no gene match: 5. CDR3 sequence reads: CASSYAGGGNQPQHF. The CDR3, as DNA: TGTGCCAGCAGTTACGCAGGGGGTGGCAATCAGCCCCAGCATTTT.

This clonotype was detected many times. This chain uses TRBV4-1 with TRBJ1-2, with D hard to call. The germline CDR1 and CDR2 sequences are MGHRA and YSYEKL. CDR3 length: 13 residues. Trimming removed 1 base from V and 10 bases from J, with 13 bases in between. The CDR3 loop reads CASSQVRGNDYTF. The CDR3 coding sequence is TGCGCCAGCAGCCAAGTCCGGGGAAACGACTACACCTTC.

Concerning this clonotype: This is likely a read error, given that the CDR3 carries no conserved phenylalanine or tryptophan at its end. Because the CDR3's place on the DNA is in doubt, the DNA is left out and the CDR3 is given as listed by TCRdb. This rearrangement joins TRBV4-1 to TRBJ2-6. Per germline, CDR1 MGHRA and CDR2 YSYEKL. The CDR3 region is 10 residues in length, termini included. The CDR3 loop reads CASSQGVRTL.

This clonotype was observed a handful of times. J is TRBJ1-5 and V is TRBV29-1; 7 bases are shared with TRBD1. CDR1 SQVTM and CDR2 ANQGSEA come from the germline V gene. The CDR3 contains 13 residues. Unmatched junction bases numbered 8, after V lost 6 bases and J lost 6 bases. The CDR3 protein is CSVTDREGQPQHF. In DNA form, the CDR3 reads TGCAGCGTCACAGACAGGGAAGGTCAGCCCCAGCATTTT.

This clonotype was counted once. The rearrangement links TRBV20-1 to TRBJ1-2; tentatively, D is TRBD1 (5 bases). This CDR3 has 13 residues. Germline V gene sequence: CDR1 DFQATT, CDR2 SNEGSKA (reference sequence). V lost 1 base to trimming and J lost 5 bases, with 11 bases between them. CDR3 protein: CSARVEQGYGYTF. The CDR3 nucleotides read TGCAGTGCTAGAGTTGAGCAGGGTTATGGCTACACCTTC.

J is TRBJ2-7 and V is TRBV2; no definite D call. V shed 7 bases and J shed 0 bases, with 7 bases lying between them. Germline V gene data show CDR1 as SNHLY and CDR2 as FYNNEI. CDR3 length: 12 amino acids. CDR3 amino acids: CASTISSYEQYF. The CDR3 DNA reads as TGTGCCAGCACCATCAGCTCCTACGAGCAGTACTTC. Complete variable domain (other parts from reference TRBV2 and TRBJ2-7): EPEVTQTPSHQVTQMGQEVILRCVPISNHLYFYWYRQILGQKVEFLVSFYNNEISEKSEIFDDQFSVERPDGSNFTLKIRSTKLEDSAMYFCASTISSYEQYFGPGTRLTVT.

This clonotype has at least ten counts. CDR3 DNA: TGTGCCAGTAGTAACCGGGACAGGGCCTACGAGCAGTACTTC. It is translated as CASSNRDRAYEQYF. J is TRBJ2-7 and V is TRBV19, with 9 bases aligning to TRBD1. Germline V lookup: CDR1 LNHDA, CDR2 SQIVND (reference sequence). The length of the CDR3 is 14 residues. V trimming: 4 bases; J trimming: 2 bases; junction bases outside the gene matches: 3.

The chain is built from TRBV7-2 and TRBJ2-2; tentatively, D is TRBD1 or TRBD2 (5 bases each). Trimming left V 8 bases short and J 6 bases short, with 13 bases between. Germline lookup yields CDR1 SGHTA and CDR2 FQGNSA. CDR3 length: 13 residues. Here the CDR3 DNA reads TGTGCCAGCGCAGGGACGGCAGCCGGGGAGCTGTTTTTT. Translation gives CASAGTAAGELFF.

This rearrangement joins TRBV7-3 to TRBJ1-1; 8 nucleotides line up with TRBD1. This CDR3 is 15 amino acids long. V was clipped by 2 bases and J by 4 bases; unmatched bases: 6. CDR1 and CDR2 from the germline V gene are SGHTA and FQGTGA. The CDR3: CASSLGAGGITEAFF. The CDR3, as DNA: TGTGCCAGCAGCTTAGGGGCAGGGGGCATCACTGAAGCTTTCTTT.

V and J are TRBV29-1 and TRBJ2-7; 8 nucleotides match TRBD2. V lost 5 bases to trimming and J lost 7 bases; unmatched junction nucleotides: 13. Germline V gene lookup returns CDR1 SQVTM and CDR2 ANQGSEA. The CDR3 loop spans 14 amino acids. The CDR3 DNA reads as TGCAGCGTTCCCTCCCCCGGGGGGGTGAGAGAGCAGTACTTC. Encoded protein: CSVPSPGGVREQYF.

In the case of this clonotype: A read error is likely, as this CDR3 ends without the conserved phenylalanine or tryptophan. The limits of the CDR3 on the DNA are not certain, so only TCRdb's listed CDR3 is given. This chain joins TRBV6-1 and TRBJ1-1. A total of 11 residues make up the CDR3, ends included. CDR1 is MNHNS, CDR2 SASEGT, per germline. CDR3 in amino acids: CAISEAWTQSY.

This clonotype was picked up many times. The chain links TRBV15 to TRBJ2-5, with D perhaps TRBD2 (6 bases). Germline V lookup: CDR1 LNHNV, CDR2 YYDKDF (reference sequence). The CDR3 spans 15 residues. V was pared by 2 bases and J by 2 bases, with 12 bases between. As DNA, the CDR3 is TGTGCCACCAGCAGACAGGACTATTCTCAAGAGACCCAGTACTTC. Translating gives CATSRQDYSQETQYF.

CDR3 sequence: CSARYRTGAFGYTF. In DNA form, the CDR3 reads TGCAGTGCTAGATACCGGACAGGGGCGTTTGGCTACACCTTC. The V call is TRBV20-1, the J call TRBJ1-2; 9 bases match TRBD1. CDR1 and CDR2 (germline): DFQATT, SNEGSKA (reference sequence). CDR3 length equals 14 residues. The V and J ends lost 2 bases and 7 bases, in that order; junction bases with no gene match: 8.

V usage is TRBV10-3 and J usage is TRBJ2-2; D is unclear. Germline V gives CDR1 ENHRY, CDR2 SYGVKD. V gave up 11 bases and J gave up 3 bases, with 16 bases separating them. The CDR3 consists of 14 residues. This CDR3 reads CAAHTPEHTGELFF. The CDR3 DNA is TGTGCCGCTCATACCCCCGAACACACCGGGGAGCTGTTTTTT.

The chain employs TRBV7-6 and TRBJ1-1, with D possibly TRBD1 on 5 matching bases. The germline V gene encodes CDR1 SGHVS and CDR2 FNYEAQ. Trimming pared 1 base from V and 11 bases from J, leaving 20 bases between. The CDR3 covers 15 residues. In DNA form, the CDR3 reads TGTGCCAGCAGCTTAGGGGACCCCGGGAGCCCGCCGGCTTTCTTT. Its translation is CASSLGDPGSPPAFF.